The next 28 T cell receptor beta chains were all read from a single sample in a study of identical twins. A single record per CDR3 protein comes from TCRdb applying MiXCR to the 5' RACE reads. The table has about 240,000 distinct CDR3 sequences, more than 9.5% seen once; the top ten hold 4%. The same sample was also studied in work on yellow fever vaccine responses in identical twins.

Sequences were obtained from memory (CD45RO+) T cells sorted from blood. Every receptor here comes from a woman younger than 35 in good health.

In this sample, this clonotype turned up a few times. The V and J genes are TRBV28 and TRBJ1-2; 9 positions agree with TRBD1. CDR1 and CDR2 from the germline V gene are MDHEN and SYDVKM. V was pared by 6 bases and J by 6 bases, with 5 bases of the junction left unmatched. There are 13 residues in the CDR3. CDR3: CASRQGARHGYTF. Written as DNA, the CDR3 is TGTGCCAGCAGACAGGGGGCGCGGCATGGCTACACCTTC.

The chain combines TRBV12-3 or TRBV12-4 with TRBJ2-1; 9 bases are shared with TRBD2. Trimming at V came to 11 bases and at J to 0 bases, leaving 20 bases not matched to a gene. The CDR3 covers 19 residues. CDR3 in amino acids: CAFSLGSGGGKSSYNEQFF. The DNA of the CDR3 is TGTGCCTTCAGTTTGGGTAGCGGGGGTGGAAAGAGCTCCTACAATGAGCAGTTCTTC.

This clonotype was picked up a small number of times. The CDR3 sequence is CASSPGPETQETQYF. DNA for the CDR3: TGCGCCAGCTCACCGGGCCCCGAAACCCAAGAGACCCAGTACTTC. The V and J genes are TRBV5-1 and TRBJ2-5; D uncertain. This CDR3 region has 15 residues. The V end lost 7 bases, the J end lost 1 base, and 17 bases lay between the germline ends. Germline V gene sequence: CDR1 SGHRS, CDR2 YFSETQ.

CDR3 sequence (DNA): TGTGCCAGCAGCTTGGTGGGGGCCCTAGCGGGGGTCACAGATACGCAGTATTTT. Its translation is CASSLVGALAGVTDTQYF. The V and J genes are TRBV5-5 and TRBJ2-3, with 10 positions matching TRBD2. V trimming: 0 bases; J trimming: 2 bases; junction bases outside the gene matches: 9. CDR3 length equals 18 residues. Per the germline V gene, CDR1 is SGHKS and CDR2 is YYEKEE (reference sequence). The variable domain in full, completed from reference TRBV5-5 and TRBJ2-3, reads DAGVTQSPTHLIKTRGQQVTLRCSPISGHKSVSWYQQVLGQGPQFIFQYYEKEERGRGNFPDRFSARQFPNYSSELNVNALLLGDSALYLCASSLVGALAGVTDTQYFGPGTRLTVL.

The V and J genes are TRBV9 and TRBJ1-2, with no clear D. The V gene lost 0 bases and the J gene lost 2 bases, with 5 bases spanning the gap. The CDR3 is 13 residues long. Germline-derived CDR1 and CDR2 are SGDLS and YYNGEE. The CDR3 reads CASSVDGNYGYTF. The CDR3 region has the DNA TGTGCCAGCAGCGTAGATGGCAACTATGGCTACACCTTC.

J is TRBJ2-3 and V is TRBV7-9, with D hard to call. The CDR3 is 16 residues long. Germline V gene lookup returns CDR1 SEHNR and CDR2 FQNEAQ (reference sequence). Trimming took 1 base from V and 0 from J, leaving 11 bases between them. In DNA form, the CDR3 reads TGTGCCAGCAGCTTAGATGTCAGTTCTAGCACAGATACGCAGTATTTT. Residues: CASSLDVSSSTDTQYF.

The CDR3 DNA is TGTGCCAGCAGTTACCGGGACAACTCCTACGAGCAGTACTTC. Its translation is CASSYRDNSYEQYF. The chain combines TRBV6-2 or TRBV6-3 with TRBJ2-7; a weak D match, TRBD1 (6 bases). Germline CDR1 reads MNHEY; CDR2 reads SVGEGT. The V end lost 2 bases, the J end lost 0 bases, and 8 bases lay between the germline ends. The CDR3 spans 14 residues.

This clonotype has just a few counts. V gene TRBV20-1 combines with J gene TRBJ2-4, with 7 bases that match TRBD2. The germline CDR1 and CDR2 sequences are DFQATT and SNEGSKA (reference sequence). This CDR3 spans 15 amino acids. V trimming: 3 bases; J trimming: 2 bases; junction bases outside the gene matches: 7. The chain's CDR3 is CSASPPRGTKNIQYF. The CDR3 nucleotides read TGCAGTGCTAGCCCCCCGCGGGGGACCAAAAACATTCAGTACTTC.

This clonotype was seen a few times. The rearrangement links TRBV5-1 to TRBJ2-1; D gene uncertain. The CDR3 contains 12 residues. Germline V gene lookup returns CDR1 SGHRS and CDR2 YFSETQ. V was pared by 0 bases and J by 8 bases, with 6 bases between. CDR3 amino acids: CASSLAGHEQFF. The CDR3, as DNA: TGCGCCAGCAGCTTGGCCGGCCATGAGCAGTTCTTC.

The V gene is TRBV4-3, the J gene TRBJ2-3; TRBD2 agrees at 8 bases. The CDR3 has 14 residues. After removal of 5 bases from V and 1 base from J, the junction contained 2 bases not matched to a gene. Per germline, CDR1 LGHNA and CDR2 YSLEER. CDR3 sequence (DNA): TGCGCCAGCAGCGCGGGAGGACGCACAGATACGCAGTATTTT. Translation: CASSAGGRTDTQYF.

The table lists this clonotype with a few counts. The chain carries TRBV20-1 and TRBJ2-4; unclear D gene. CDR3 length equals 12 residues. CDR1 and CDR2 from the germline V gene are DFQATT and SNEGSKA (reference sequence). V lost 5 bases to trimming and J lost 9 bases, with 14 bases between them. This CDR3 reads CSALRPGFIQYF. The DNA of the CDR3 is TGCAGTGCTTTACGGCCCGGCTTCATTCAGTACTTC.

In the case of this clonotype: A much larger clone differs by one base, so this may be a read error. The J gene is TRBJ2-2, the V gene TRBV20-1; TRBD2 matches 9 bases. Germline V gene data show CDR1 as DFQATT and CDR2 as SNEGSKA (reference sequence). The CDR3 is 19 residues long. This CDR3 is CCARDSRSSGEALTGELFF. In nucleotides, the CDR3 is TGCTGTGCTAGAGATTCCCGGTCTAGCGGGGAAGCCCTGACTGGGGAGCTGTTTTTT.

The chain combines TRBV5-6 with TRBJ2-3, with D possibly TRBD1 on 5 matching bases. This CDR3 comprises 15 residues. CDR1 SGHDT and CDR2 YYEEEE come from the germline V gene. V was trimmed by 4 bases and J by 0 bases, leaving 12 bases between them. CDR3 residues: CASSVRTSSTDTQYF. CDR3 nucleotides: TGTGCCAGCAGCGTTCGGACAAGCAGCACAGATACGCAGTATTTT.

The chain employs TRBV19 and TRBJ1-2; D might be TRBD1 (6 bases). The length of the CDR3 is 13 residues. Trimming removed 5 bases from V and 4 bases from J, with 11 bases in between. Germline V gene lookup returns CDR1 LNHDA and CDR2 SQIVND (reference sequence). The CDR3 region is CASSPTGSYGYTF. The CDR3 DNA reads TGTGCCAGTAGTCCCACAGGGAGCTATGGCTACACCTTC.

V and J are TRBV30 and TRBJ2-7; TRBD2 agrees at 11 bases. Unmatched junction bases numbered 6, after V lost 2 bases and J lost 3 bases. The CDR3 length is 15 residues. In germline, CDR1 is GTSNPN, CDR2 SVGIG (reference sequence). The CDR3 region has the DNA TGTGCCTGGAGTTTTAGCGGGAGGGCCATCTACGAGCAGTACTTC. Residues: CAWSFSGRAIYEQYF.

This clonotype was found many times. CDR3 sequence reads: CASSFLAGNQETQYF. The CDR3 bases are TGTGCCAGCAGCTTTCTAGCGGGGAACCAAGAGACCCAGTACTTC. The genes are TRBV11-2 and TRBJ2-5; TRBD2 aligns across 9 bases. The CDR3 loop spans 15 amino acids. The germline V gene encodes CDR1 SGHAT and CDR2 FQNNGV. After removal of 3 bases from V and 0 bases from J, the junction contained 2 bases not matched to a gene.

The chain is built from TRBV5-4 and TRBJ2-6; weak D call: TRBD2 (6 bases). V was cut by 3 bases and J by 4 bases, with 11 bases left in between. The CDR3 has 15 amino acids. Germline loops: CDR1 SGHNT, CDR2 YYREEE (reference sequence). For the CDR3, the DNA is TGTGCCAGCAGCTGGGGGACTTCGGGGGCCAACGTCCTGACTTTC. Its translation is CASSWGTSGANVLTF.

The V gene is TRBV6-6, the J gene TRBJ2-5; D is undetermined. The CDR3 runs 11 residues. V dropped 5 bases and J dropped 5 bases, with 6 bases sitting between them. The germline gives CDR1 MNHNY, CDR2 SVGAGI (reference sequence). CDR3 coding DNA: TGTGCCAGCAGTCAGATGGAGACCCAGTACTTC. As protein: CASSQMETQYF.

This clonotype appeared a few times. J is TRBJ2-7 and V is TRBV12-3 or TRBV12-4, with TRBD2 matching 7 bases. The length of the CDR3 is 13 residues. V was pared by 6 bases and J by 6 bases, with 8 bases of the junction left unmatched. The CDR3 here is CASRRPPGGEQYF. The CDR3 DNA follows: TGTGCCAGCAGAAGACCCCCGGGGGGCGAGCAGTACTTC.

This clonotype was recorded at least ten times. The chain couples TRBV28 to TRBJ2-5, with 8 bases aligning to TRBD2. With 6 bases clipped from V and 7 bases from J, the junction kept 10 bases outside the gene matches. Per germline, CDR1 MDHEN and CDR2 SYDVKM. The CDR3 is 14 amino acids. The CDR3 here is CASRLGLAHATQYF. CDR3 nucleotide sequence: TGTGCCAGCAGACTAGGACTAGCCCACGCGACCCAGTACTTC.

The V call is TRBV9, the J call TRBJ1-1, with a tentative D call TRBD1 (6 bases). Germline CDR1 SGDLS, CDR2 YYNGEE. Trimming stripped 3 bases from V and 1 base from J, with 10 bases between. The CDR3 totals 14 residues. The CDR3 reads CASSAAGQNTEAFF. As DNA, the CDR3 is TGTGCCAGCAGCGCGGCGGGACAGAACACTGAAGCTTTCTTT. Full variable domain (missing parts from reference TRBV9 and TRBJ1-1): DSGVTQTPKHLITATGQRVTLRCSPRSGDLSVYWYQQSLDQGLQFLIQYYNGEERAKGNILERFSAQQFPDLHSELNLSSLELGDSALYFCASSAAGQNTEAFFGQGTRLTVV.

This clonotype turned up a few times. The chain uses TRBV20-1 and TRBJ2-5; 7 positions agree with TRBD1. The CDR3 is 14 amino acids. Trimming cost V 3 bases and J 2 bases; bases outside gene matches: 6. The germline CDR1 and CDR2 sequences are DFQATT and SNEGSKA (reference sequence). The CDR3 here is CSARGDSEQETQYF. CDR3 nucleotide sequence: TGCAGTGCTAGGGGGGACAGCGAACAAGAGACCCAGTACTTC.

This clonotype was picked up a small number of times. The junction does not match germline at one end; this may be a read error. The chain has TRBV6-2 or TRBV6-3 and TRBJ2-6, with D unresolved. The CDR3 contains 18 residues. Per germline, CDR1 MNHEY and CDR2 SVGEGT. The CDR3 is CASSHSGKQQSGANVLTF. The DNA for the CDR3 is TGTGCCAGCAGTCACTCAGGAAAACAGCAATCTGGGGCCAACGTCCTGACTTTC.

This clonotype has at least ten counts. V gene TRBV6-1 combines with J gene TRBJ1-1, with D perhaps TRBD1 (6 bases). Trimming took 2 bases from V and 11 from J, leaving 12 bases between them. CDR1 MNHNS and CDR2 SASEGT come from the germline V gene. CDR3 length: 12 residues. The chain's CDR3 is CASSEKRGDAFF. CDR3 DNA: TGTGCCAGCAGTGAAAAGAGGGGGGATGCTTTCTTT.

This chain's CDR3 is CASSLLGRTEEQYF. The CDR3, as DNA: TGTGCCAGCAGTTTATTGGGGAGGACGGAAGAGCAGTACTTC. The chain couples TRBV28 to TRBJ2-7; maybe TRBD2 (6 bases). Trimming shortened V by 1 base and J by 7 bases, and 14 bases separated the two germline ends. The CDR3 consists of 14 residues. Germline CDR1 MDHEN, CDR2 SYDVKM.

This clonotype has a handful of counts. The chain links TRBV14 to TRBJ2-3, with TRBD1 matching over 11 bases. The CDR3 totals 18 residues. V was pared by 3 bases and J by 3 bases, with 11 bases of the junction left unmatched. The V gene's germline CDR1 is SGHDN and CDR2 FVKESK. The CDR3 nucleotides are TGTGCCAGCAGCCACGTCCCGGGACAGGGGGAATGGACAGATACGCAGTATTTT. This codes for CASSHVPGQGEWTDTQYF.

This clonotype was observed a handful of times. The CDR3 sequence: CASSDRVNEKLFF. In DNA form, the CDR3 reads TGCGCCAGCAGCGACAGGGTCAATGAAAAACTGTTTTTT. The chain has TRBV5-1 and TRBJ1-4; 7 bases map to TRBD1. Germline V CDR1 and CDR2: SGHRS, YFSETQ. The CDR3 has 13 amino acids. The trim removed 4 bases at V and 5 bases at J, leaving 2 bases unmatched.

This clonotype was recorded many times. J is TRBJ1-2 and V is TRBV10-2, with D uncertain. The CDR3 runs 15 residues. Trimming shortened V by 3 bases and J by 7 bases, and 18 bases separated the two germline ends. CDR1 is WSHSY, CDR2 SAAADI, per germline. The CDR3 loop reads CASSDPMEGFSGYTF. The DNA for the CDR3 is TGCGCCAGCAGTGACCCGATGGAAGGGTTTAGTGGCTACACCTTC.